A selection of T cell receptor beta chains follows, all from one sample in a study of blood T cell repertoires in COVID-19. Repertoires were generated with immunoSEQ multiplex PCR, while TCRdb's copy carries only in-frame clones and drops some. There are about 260,000 clones in the sample; approximately 88% occur only once, and 9.5% to 13% lies in the top ten. Sequencing input: peripheral blood. The receptors here all came from a woman in her 70s with COVID-19, enrolled during active disease. Both conserved end residues are part of each CDR3. The D gene is left open where the match is weak. Some rows mark clone size as missing; the rest say once, few, many or name a class of expanded clone.

NA	NA	TRBJ2-7	TRBV3-1/TRBV3-2	TGTGCCAGCAGCCAAGATTCTAAGGAGACTGAGGAGCAGTACTTC	CASSQDSKETEEQYF
TRBD1	NA	TRBJ1-3	TRBV5-6	TGTGCCAGCAGCTCCATCCGGGACAGAACTGGAAACACCATATATTTT	CASSSIRDRTGNTIYF
TRBD1	NA	TRBJ2-3	TRBV25-1	TGTGCCAGCAGGGGACGACAGGGATTTGCAGATACGCAGTATTTT	CASRGRQGFADTQYF
NA	NA	TRBJ2-2	TRBV28	TGTGCCACCAGGGGGGGGCTAGCAACCGGGGAGCTGTTTTTT	CATRGGLATGELFF
TRBD2	NA	TRBJ2-3	TRBV5-4	TGTGCCAGCAGACTAGCGGGGAGAGATACGCAGTATTTT	CASRLAGRDTQYF
NA	NA	TRBJ1-6	TRBV7-8	TGTGCCAGCAGCTTAGACCTAAATTCACCCCTCCACTTT	CASSLDLNSPLHF
TRBD2	NA	TRBJ2-1	TRBV7-3	TGTGCCAGCAGCTTCGGACTAGCGGATTACAATGAGCAGTTCTTC	CASSFGLADYNEQFF
NA	NA	TRBJ2-7	TRBV4-2	TGTGCCAGCAGCCAGAACATAGGGAGGCTCGGCGAGCAGTACTTC	CASSQNIGRLGEQYF
NA	NA	TRBJ2-6	TRBV19	TGTGCCAGTAGTATAATCCCAGGGGCTGGGGCCAACGTCCTGACTTTC	CASSIIPGAGANVLTF
NA	NA	TRBJ1-2	TRBV19	TGTGCCAGTAGAAACGCGGAGGCCTTCTATGGCTACACCTTC	CASRNAEAFYGYTF
TRBD1	NA	TRBJ2-7	TRBV6-5	TGTGCCAGCAGTTACAGTTGGACAGGGCTCTACGAGCAGTACTTC	CASSYSWTGLYEQYF
TRBD1	NA	TRBJ2-7	TRBV7-9	TGTGCCAGCAGCTTATTTGGGACAGGGGGCCTCGAGCAGTACTTC	CASSLFGTGGLEQYF
TRBD1	NA	TRBJ1-4	TRBV28	TGTGCCAGCAGACAGGCCACAGGGGGCTACGAAAAACTGTTTTTT	CASRQATGGYEKLFF
NA	NA	TRBJ2-3	TRBV11-2	TGTGCCAGCAGCTTATCGGAGGCAGATACGCAGTATTTT	CASSLSEADTQYF
TRBD1	once	TRBJ2-7	TRBV3-1/TRBV3-2	TGTGCCAGCAGCCACCCGACAGGGCTTAACGAGCAGTACTTC	CASSHPTGLNEQYF
NA	NA	TRBJ1-3	TRBV5-1	TGCGCCAGCAGCTTGGATTCTTTCTCTGGAAACACCATATATTTT	CASSLDSFSGNTIYF
NA	NA	TRBJ1-3	TRBV10-3	TGTGCCACCGGGGGAGGGACGGGAAACACCATATATTTT	CATGGGTGNTIYF
NA	NA	TRBJ2-7	TRBV30	TGTGCCTGGAGTAGGGGATTAGGATACGAGCAGTACTTC	CAWSRGLGYEQYF